The 10 T cell receptor beta chains below were found in one sample sequenced in a study of cytomegalovirus exposure and HLA in healthy donors. The PCR used 60 Vbeta and 13 Jbeta primers. TCRdb's table, derived via immunoSEQ multiplex PCR, lists solely in-frame clones and lacks some. The sample carries under 55,000 clones, 65% to 85% recorded once. The sequenced sample was PBMCs. The receptor source for this set is a man between 18 and 29 years old in good health and CMV-seronegative.

The CDR3 nucleotides read TGTGCCAGCAGTTACTCATCGGGGGGGGCCACCTACGAGCAGTACTTC. Amino acid sequence: CASSYSSGGATYEQYF. The genes are TRBV6-5 and TRBJ2-7; 8 nucleotides line up with TRBD2. The CDR3 consists of 16 residues. J lost 2 bases, V lost 0 bases, and 6 bases had no gene match. CDR1 and CDR2 from the germline V gene are MNHEY and SVGAGI.

In DNA form, the CDR3 reads TGCGCCAGCAGCCAGGCCGAGGAGCGGGTCACCTACAATGAGCAGTTCTTC. It translates to CASSQAEERVTYNEQFF. The genes are TRBV4-1 and TRBJ2-1; the D gene is possibly TRBD2 (6 bases). From germline, CDR1 is MGHRA and CDR2 YSYEKL. The CDR3 sequence is 17 residues long. V dropped 3 bases and J dropped 2 bases, with 17 bases sitting between them.

The genes are TRBV6-5 and TRBJ1-1; a weak D match, TRBD1 (6 bases). This CDR3 region has 13 residues. CDR1 is MNHEY and CDR2 is SVGAGI in the germline V gene. Trimming pared 5 bases from V and 6 bases from J, leaving 13 bases between. The CDR3 region is CASSLGQTSEAFF. The CDR3 coding sequence is TGTGCCAGCAGTCTCGGACAGACTTCTGAAGCTTTCTTT.

This clone was seen a single time. This chain connects TRBV10-2 to TRBJ2-7; D is possibly TRBD2 (5 bases). Germline V CDR1 and CDR2: WSHSY, SAAADI. V lost 0 bases to trimming and J lost 4 bases, with 7 bases between them. This CDR3 region has 13 residues. CDR3 DNA: TGCGCCAGCAGTGAGTCCACGGGGTACGAGCAGTACTTC. The encoded protein is CASSESTGYEQYF.

V gene TRBV2 combines with J gene TRBJ1-1; 10 positions agree with TRBD1. Per the germline V gene, CDR1 is SNHLY and CDR2 is FYNNEI. V lost 5 bases and J lost 4; bases outside the gene matches: 7. The CDR3 covers 15 residues. CDR3 bases: TGTGCCAGCAGTCTCCGACAGGGGGCTGGCACTGAAGCTTTCTTT. It codes for CASSLRQGAGTEAFF.

This chain links TRBV9 with TRBJ2-5; TRBD2 agrees at 13 bases. With V trimmed by 0 bases and J by 2 bases, 1 base remained unmatched. The CDR3 sequence is 16 residues long. Per the germline V gene, CDR1 is SGDLS and CDR2 is YYNGEE. The CDR3 sequence is CASSVGGLAGQETQYF. CDR3 bases: TGTGCCAGCAGCGTAGGGGGACTAGCGGGACAAGAGACCCAGTACTTC.

The chain couples TRBV5-1 to TRBJ1-3, with 8 positions matching TRBD1. The CDR3 runs 15 residues. Germline assignment: CDR1 SGHRS and CDR2 YFSETQ. The junction had 3 bases not matched to a gene; V was cut back by 4 bases and J by 0 bases. The CDR3 region is CASSRDRGSGNTIYF. The CDR3 DNA sequence: TGCGCCAGCAGCCGTGACAGGGGCTCTGGAAACACCATATATTTT.

CDR3 bases: TGTGCCAGCAGCTTACTAGCGGGAGCTGGCGAGCAGTACTTC. Translating it yields CASSLLAGAGEQYF. The V and J genes are TRBV7-2 and TRBJ2-7, with 10 bases fitting TRBD2. V shed 2 bases and J 6 bases; nucleotides not matched to a gene: 4. Germline V gene sequence: CDR1 SGHTA, CDR2 FQGNSA. This CDR3 has 14 amino acids.

V and J are TRBV28 and TRBJ2-4; weak D call: TRBD1 (5 bases). The CDR3 loop spans 16 amino acids. Trimming took off 3 bases at V and 1 base at J, with 13 bases between the two ends. The germline gives CDR1 MDHEN, CDR2 SYDVKM. The DNA of the CDR3 is TGTGCCAGCAGTTTTGGGGCATTGATCGCCAAAAACATTCAGTACTTC. Amino acids: CASSFGALIAKNIQYF. The full variable domain, in which reference TRBV28 and TRBJ2-4 provide the parts outside the CDR3, is DVKVTQSSRYLVKRTGEKVFLECVQDMDHENMFWYRQDPGLGLRLIYFSYDVKMKEKGDIPEGYSVSREKKERFSLILESASTNQTSMYLCASSFGALIAKNIQYFGAGTRLSVL.

This clone was observed a single time. This chain joins TRBV6-1 and TRBJ1-5, with D possibly being TRBD1 (5 bases). Germline values: CDR1 MNHNS, CDR2 SASEGT. CDR3 size: 15 residues. V lost 0 bases and J lost 9, with 15 bases in between. The CDR3: CASSEASGGMRPQHF. CDR3 sequence (DNA): TGTGCCAGCAGTGAAGCGTCGGGGGGGATGAGGCCCCAGCATTTT.